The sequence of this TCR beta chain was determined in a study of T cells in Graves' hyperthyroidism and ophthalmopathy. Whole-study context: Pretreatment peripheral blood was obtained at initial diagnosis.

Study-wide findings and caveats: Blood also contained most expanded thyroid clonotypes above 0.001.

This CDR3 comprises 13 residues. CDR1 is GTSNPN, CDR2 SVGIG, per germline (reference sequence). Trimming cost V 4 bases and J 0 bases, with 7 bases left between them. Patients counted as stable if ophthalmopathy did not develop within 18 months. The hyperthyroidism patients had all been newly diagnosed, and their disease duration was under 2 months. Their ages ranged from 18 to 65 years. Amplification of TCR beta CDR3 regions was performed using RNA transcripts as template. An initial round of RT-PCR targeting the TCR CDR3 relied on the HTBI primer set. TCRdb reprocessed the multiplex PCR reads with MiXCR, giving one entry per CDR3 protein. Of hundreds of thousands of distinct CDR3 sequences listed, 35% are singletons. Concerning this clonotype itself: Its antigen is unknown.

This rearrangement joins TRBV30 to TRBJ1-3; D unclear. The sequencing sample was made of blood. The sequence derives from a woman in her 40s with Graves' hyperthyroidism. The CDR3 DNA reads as TGTGCCTGGAAACAGAGCTCTGGAAACACCATATATTTT. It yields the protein CAWKQSSGNTIYF.